This T cell receptor beta chain comes out of a study of early T cells in non-severe SARS-CoV-2 infection. Overall study: The chains were unpaired, and the sequenced material was bulk RNA from unsorted whole blood.

Unique molecular identifiers tagged individual cDNA molecules. TCRdb analysed the 5' RACE reads with MiXCR anew, one entry per CDR3 protein. The sample has tens of thousands of distinct CDR3 sequences; about 15% are singletons. Study-level points and caveats: In VDJdb matching, anti-spike CD8 responses were favored while private and CD4 specificities went missing.

At least ten counts were recorded for this clonotype. What it recognizes is unknown. This CDR3 region has 21 residues. Germline CDR1 reads LGHNA; CDR2 reads YNFKEQ. Unmatched junction bases numbered 16, after V lost 0 bases and J lost 0 bases. The sample here was whole blood, taken at baseline. This receptor was identified in an adult who was a healthcare worker with PCR-confirmed SARS-CoV-2 infection or an uninfected control (not recorded which). The V gene is TRBV4-2, the J gene TRBJ1-5; TRBD1 matches at 8 bases. The CDR3 DNA follows: TGTGCCAGCAGCCAAGATAATCTCGGGGCAGGGGGCCGACTTAGCAATCAGCCCCAGCATTTT. It specifies CASSQDNLGAGGRLSNQPQHF.